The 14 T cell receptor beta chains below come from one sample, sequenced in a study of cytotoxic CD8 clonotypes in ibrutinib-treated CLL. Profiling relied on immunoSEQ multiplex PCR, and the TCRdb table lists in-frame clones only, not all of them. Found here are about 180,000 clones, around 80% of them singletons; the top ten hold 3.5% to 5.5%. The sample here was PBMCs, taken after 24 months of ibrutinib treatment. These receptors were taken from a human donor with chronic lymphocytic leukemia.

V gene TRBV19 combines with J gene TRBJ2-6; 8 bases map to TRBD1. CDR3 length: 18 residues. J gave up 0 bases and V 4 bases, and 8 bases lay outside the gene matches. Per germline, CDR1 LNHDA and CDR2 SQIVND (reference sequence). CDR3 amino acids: CASSTSRTGLSGANVLTF. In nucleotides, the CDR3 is TGTGCCAGTAGTACCTCCCGGACAGGGCTCTCTGGGGCCAACGTCCTGACTTTC. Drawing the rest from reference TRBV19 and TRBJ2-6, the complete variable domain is DGGITQSPKYLFRKEGQNVTLSCEQNLNHDAMYWYRQDPGQGLRLIYYSQIVNDFQKGDIAEGYSVSREKKESFPLTVTSAQKNPTAFYLCASSTSRTGLSGANVLTFGAGSRLTVL.

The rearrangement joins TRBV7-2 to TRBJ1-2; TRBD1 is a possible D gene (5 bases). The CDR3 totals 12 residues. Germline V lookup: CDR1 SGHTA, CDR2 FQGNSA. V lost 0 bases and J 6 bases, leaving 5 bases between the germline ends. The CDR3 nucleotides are TGTGCCAGCAGCTTAGCAGGGGATGGCTACACCTTC. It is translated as CASSLAGDGYTF.

CDR3 sequence: CASSLVIRASGNTIYF. CDR3 sequence (DNA): TGTGCCAGCAGCTTAGTAATTCGGGCTTCTGGAAACACCATATATTTT. J is TRBJ1-3 and V is TRBV7-6, with D hard to call. The CDR3 has 16 amino acids. Germline V gene lookup returns CDR1 SGHVS and CDR2 FNYEAQ. The germline V and J ends were trimmed by 1 base and 1 base, with 11 bases remaining between them. Filled out from reference TRBV7-6 and TRBJ1-3, the complete variable domain reads GAGVSQSPRYKVTKRGQDVALRCDPISGHVSLYWYRQALGQGPEFLTYFNYEAQQDKSGLPNDRFSAERPEGSISTLTIQRTEQRDSAMYRCASSLVIRASGNTIYFGEGSWLTVV.

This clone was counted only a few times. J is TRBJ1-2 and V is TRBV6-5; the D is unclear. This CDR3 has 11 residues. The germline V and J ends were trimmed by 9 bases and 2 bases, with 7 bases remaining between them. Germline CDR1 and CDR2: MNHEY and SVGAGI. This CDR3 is CASGWNYGYTF. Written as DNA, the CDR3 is TGTGCCAGTGGGTGGAACTATGGCTACACCTTC.

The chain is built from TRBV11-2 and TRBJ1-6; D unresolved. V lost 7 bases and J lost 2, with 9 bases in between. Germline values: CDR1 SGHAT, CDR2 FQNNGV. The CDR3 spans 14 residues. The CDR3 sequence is CASTASPYNSPLHF. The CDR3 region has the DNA TGTGCCAGCACAGCAAGCCCCTATAATTCACCCCTCCACTTT.

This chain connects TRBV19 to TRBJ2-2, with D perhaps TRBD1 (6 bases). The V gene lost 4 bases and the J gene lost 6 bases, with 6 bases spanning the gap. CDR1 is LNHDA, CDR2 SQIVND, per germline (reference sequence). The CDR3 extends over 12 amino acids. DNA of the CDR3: TGTGCCAGTAGTAGACAGGCCGGGGAGCTGTTTTTT. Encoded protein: CASSRQAGELFF.

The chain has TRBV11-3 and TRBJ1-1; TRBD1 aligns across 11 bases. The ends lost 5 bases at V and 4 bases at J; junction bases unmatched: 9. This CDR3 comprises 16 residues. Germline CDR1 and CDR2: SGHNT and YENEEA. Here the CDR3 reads CASSRSGTGGPTEAFF. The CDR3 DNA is TGTGCCAGCAGCCGGTCCGGGACAGGGGGTCCCACTGAAGCTTTCTTT.

Here the CDR3 DNA reads TGTGCCAGCAGCCCGAAGGGCCCAGATACGCAGTATTTT. This translates into CASSPKGPDTQYF. This chain connects TRBV7-9 to TRBJ2-3, with D unclear. This CDR3 is 13 amino acids long. Germline V gene lookup returns CDR1 SEHNR and CDR2 FQNEAQ (reference sequence). V was trimmed by 5 bases and J by 4 bases, leaving 10 bases between them.

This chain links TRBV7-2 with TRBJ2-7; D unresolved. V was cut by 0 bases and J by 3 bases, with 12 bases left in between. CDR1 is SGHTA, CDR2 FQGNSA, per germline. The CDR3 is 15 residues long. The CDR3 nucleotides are TGTGCCAGCAGCTTAGCGCGGTACCCCGGCTACGAGCAGTACTTC. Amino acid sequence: CASSLARYPGYEQYF.

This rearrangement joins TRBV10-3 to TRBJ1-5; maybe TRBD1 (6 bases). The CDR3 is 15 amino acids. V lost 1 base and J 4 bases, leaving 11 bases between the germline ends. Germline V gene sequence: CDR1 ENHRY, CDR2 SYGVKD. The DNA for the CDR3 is TGTGCCATCAGTGAGTTGGTGGGACATAATCAGCCCCAGCATTTT. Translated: CAISELVGHNQPQHF.

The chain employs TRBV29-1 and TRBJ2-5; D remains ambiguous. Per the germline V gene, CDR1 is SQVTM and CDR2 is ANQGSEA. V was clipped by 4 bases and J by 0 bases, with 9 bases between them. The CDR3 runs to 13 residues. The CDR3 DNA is TGCAGCGTTGTAAGAGACTACCAAGAGACCCAGTACTTC. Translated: CSVVRDYQETQYF.

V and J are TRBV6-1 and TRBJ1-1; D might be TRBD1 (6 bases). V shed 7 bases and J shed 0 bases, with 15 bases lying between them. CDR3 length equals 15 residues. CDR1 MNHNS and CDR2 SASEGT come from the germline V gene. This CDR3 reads CASTRHGTMNTEAFF. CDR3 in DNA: TGTGCCAGCACCCGACACGGGACAATGAACACTGAAGCTTTCTTT.

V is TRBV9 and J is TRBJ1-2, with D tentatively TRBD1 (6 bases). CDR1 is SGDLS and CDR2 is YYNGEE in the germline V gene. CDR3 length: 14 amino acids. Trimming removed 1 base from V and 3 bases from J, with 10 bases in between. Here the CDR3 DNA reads TGTGCCAGCAGCGTAAGGGGGGTCGACTATGGCTACACCTTC. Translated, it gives CASSVRGVDYGYTF. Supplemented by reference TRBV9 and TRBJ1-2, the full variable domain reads DSGVTQTPKHLITATGQRVTLRCSPRSGDLSVYWYQQSLDQGLQFLIQYYNGEERAKGNILERFSAQQFPDLHSELNLSSLELGDSALYFCASSVRGVDYGYTFGSGTRLTVV.

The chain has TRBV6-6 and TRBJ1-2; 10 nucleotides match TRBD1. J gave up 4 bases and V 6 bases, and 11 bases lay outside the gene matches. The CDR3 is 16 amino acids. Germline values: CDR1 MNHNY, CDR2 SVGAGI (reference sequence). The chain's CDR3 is CASRETGTGVAYGYTF. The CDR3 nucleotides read TGTGCCAGCAGAGAGACCGGGACAGGGGTGGCCTATGGCTACACCTTC.